One sample yielded the 24 T cell receptor beta chains listed below, sequenced in a study of T cell repertoires in cytomegalovirus infection. MiXCR, applied by TCRdb to the reads, yields one record per CDR3 protein. The profile covers some 310,000 distinct CDR3 sequences, with roughly 25% appearing a single time and 10% to 15% taken by the ten largest. Which antigens these TCRs recognize remains unknown. The specimen was cultured PBMCs, collected from culture after CMV antigen stimulation. These receptors came from a human donor in good health (CMV status not recorded). Some clones in this sample may be carry-over from other donors' samples.

The chain recombines TRBV7-8 with TRBJ2-7; TRBD2 agrees at 7 bases. V dropped 5 bases and J dropped 0; count of bases not matched to a gene: 4. The CDR3 contains 14 residues. From germline, CDR1 is SGHVS and CDR2 FQNEAQ. This CDR3 is CASSKAGSSYEQYF. The DNA of the CDR3 is TGTGCCAGCAGCAAAGCGGGAAGCTCCTACGAGCAGTACTTC.

The V call is TRBV19, the J call TRBJ2-6; 10 nucleotides align to TRBD1. CDR1 and CDR2 (germline): LNHDA, SQIVND (reference sequence). The CDR3 spans 19 residues. J was trimmed by 4 bases and V by 4 bases; bases with no gene match: 13. Here the CDR3 reads CASSTRPGQGSRGANVLTF. The CDR3 DNA sequence: TGTGCCAGTAGTACCCGCCCGGGACAGGGGTCTAGGGGGGCCAACGTCCTGACTTTC.

This clonotype has ten or more counts. This chain joins TRBV7-2 and TRBJ1-2; TRBD1 might be the D (5 bases). The CDR3 loop spans 16 amino acids. Trimming pared 1 base from V and 1 base from J, leaving 13 bases between. Germline CDR1 SGHTA, CDR2 FQGNSA. CDR3 coding DNA: TGTGCCAGCAGCTTAGGGTCCGGGGCCCTTAACTATGGCTACACCTTC. As protein: CASSLGSGALNYGYTF.

The table lists this clonotype with many counts. CDR3 sequence (DNA): TGTGCCAGCAGTCTCGTAAGCGGGGGAGGCACAGATACGCAGTATTTT. It encodes CASSLVSGGGTDTQYF. V is TRBV7-6 and J is TRBJ2-3; 8 bases are shared with TRBD2. Germline CDR1 is SGHVS and CDR2 is FNYEAQ. The CDR3 consists of 16 residues. The trim removed 6 bases at V and 1 base at J, leaving 9 bases unmatched.

This clonotype was detected ten times or more. The chain has TRBV7-2 and TRBJ2-1; 13 positions agree with TRBD2. The CDR3 consists of 16 residues. V was pared by 6 bases and J by 7 bases, with 9 bases of the junction left unmatched. Germline assignment: CDR1 SGHTA and CDR2 FQGNSA. The chain's CDR3 is CASRRGLAGVLNEQFF. CDR3 sequence (DNA): TGTGCCAGCAGGCGCGGACTAGCGGGAGTTCTGAATGAGCAGTTCTTC.

This clonotype showed up many times. The chain employs TRBV7-2 and TRBJ2-2, with D hard to call. The CDR3 is 16 amino acids. Trimming shortened V by 4 bases and J by 3 bases, and 15 bases separated the two germline ends. Germline CDR1 and CDR2: SGHTA and FQGNSA. CDR3 bases: TGTGCCAGCAGCTCGAACCTGGACGGATACACCGGGGAGCTGTTTTTT. Encoded protein: CASSSNLDGYTGELFF.

This clonotype was found a few times. The chain has TRBV2 and TRBJ1-2, with TRBD1 identical over 12 bases. CDR1 and CDR2 from the germline V gene are SNHLY and FYNNEI. This CDR3 region has 15 residues. V lost 6 bases, J lost 4 bases, and 6 bases stayed unmatched. The CDR3 protein is CASSGTGGASYGYTF. For the CDR3, the DNA is TGTGCCAGCAGCGGGACAGGGGGCGCTTCCTATGGCTACACCTTC.

V and J are TRBV6-2 or TRBV6-3 and TRBJ2-7; no reliable D call. The CDR3 contains 15 residues. Deletions cut 2 bases from V and 3 bases from J, with 14 bases between. Looked up from germline, CDR1 is MNHEY and CDR2 is SVGEGT. The DNA for the CDR3 is TGTGCCAGCAGTTACCAACGGAAAGCCAGCTACGAGCAGTACGTC. Translating it yields CASSYQRKASYEQYV.

This clonotype was seen only a few times. V usage is TRBV27 and J usage is TRBJ1-1, with D unclear. CDR1 MNHEY and CDR2 SMNVEV come from the germline V gene (reference sequence). The length of the CDR3 is 13 residues. Trimming stripped 0 bases from V and 7 bases from J, with 9 bases between. CDR3 region: CASSLSRSYEAFF. Written as DNA, the CDR3 is TGTGCCAGCAGTTTATCGCGGTCCTATGAAGCTTTCTTT.

This clonotype has ten or more counts. The gene calls are TRBV7-2 and TRBJ2-5; 8 nucleotides agree with TRBD2. This CDR3 region has 15 residues. Unmatched junction bases numbered 8, after V lost 4 bases and J lost 4 bases. CDR1 SGHTA and CDR2 FQGNSA come from the germline V gene. The CDR3 protein is CASSSQAGVPETQYF. CDR3 sequence (DNA): TGTGCCAGCAGCTCCCAAGCGGGAGTCCCAGAGACCCAGTACTTC.

This clonotype was seen more than once but under ten times. This chain links TRBV12-3 or TRBV12-4 with TRBJ2-3, with D tentatively TRBD2 (6 bases). Deletions cut 5 bases from V and 3 bases from J, with 21 bases between. The CDR3 is made up of 17 amino acids. The CDR3: CASSALLAWLETDTQYF. CDR3 nucleotides: TGTGCCAGCAGTGCCCTTCTAGCGTGGTTGGAAACAGATACGCAGTATTTT.

This clonotype was detected ten times or more. V is TRBV6-2 or TRBV6-3 and J is TRBJ2-1; no reliable D call. The CDR3 has 13 amino acids. Germline CDR1 is MNHEY and CDR2 is SVGEGT. V shed 5 bases and J shed 0 bases, with 5 bases lying between them. CDR3 amino acids: CASSPHSYNEQFF. CDR3 DNA sequence: TGTGCCAGCAGTCCACACTCCTACAATGAGCAGTTCTTC.

This clonotype was seen only a few times. The chain recombines TRBV20-1 with TRBJ1-1; D is ambiguous. The V end lost 6 bases, the J end lost 1 base, and 12 bases lay between the germline ends. Germline V gives CDR1 DFQATT, CDR2 SNEGSKA (reference sequence). This CDR3 contains 13 residues. In nucleotides, the CDR3 is TGCAGTGCCACCGAAGGAGCGAACACTGAAGCTTTCTTT. Translated, it gives CSATEGANTEAFF.

In the case of this clonotype: A much larger clone lies a single base off, so this may be a read error. The V gene is TRBV7-9, the J gene TRBJ2-3, with 8 positions matching TRBD2. Germline V gene lookup returns CDR1 SEHNR and CDR2 FQNEAQ (reference sequence). Trimming at V came to 2 bases and at J to 0 bases, leaving 4 bases not matched to a gene. This CDR3 has 16 residues. CDR3 region: CASSLKLADSTDTQYF. The CDR3 DNA follows: TGTGCCAGCAGCTTAAAACTAGCGGATAGCACAGATACGCAGTATTTT. Complete variable domain (other parts from reference TRBV7-9 and TRBJ2-3): DTGVSQNPRHKITKRGQNVTFRCDPISEHNRLYWYRQTLGQGPEFLTYFQNEAQLEKSRLLSDRFSAERPKGSFSTLEIQRTEQGDSAMYLCASSLKLADSTDTQYFGPGTRLTVL.

This clonotype came up many times. The chain employs TRBV7-2 and TRBJ2-2, with 13 bases aligning to TRBD2. The CDR3 consists of 17 residues. Looked up from germline, CDR1 is SGHTA and CDR2 is FQGNSA. V shed 3 bases and J 5 bases; nucleotides not matched to a gene: 6. DNA for the CDR3: TGTGCCAGCAGCTTCGGCCGGACTAGCGGGAGAACCGGGGAGCTGTTTTTT. Protein: CASSFGRTSGRTGELFF.

This clonotype was counted a few times. The chain couples TRBV6-2 or TRBV6-3 to TRBJ2-5; 12 bases align to TRBD2. CDR1 is MNHEY and CDR2 is SVGEGT in the germline V gene. There are 16 residues in the CDR3. V gave up 6 bases and J gave up 0 bases; unmatched junction bases: 5. CDR3 DNA: TGTGCCAGCAGGAGACTAGCGGGAGCTAACCAAGAGACCCAGTACTTC. Translating it yields CASRRLAGANQETQYF.

The chain recombines TRBV12-3 or TRBV12-4 with TRBJ2-3; 8 bases are shared with TRBD2. J lost 3 bases, V lost 3 bases, and 5 bases had no gene match. The CDR3 extends over 15 amino acids. CDR3 in amino acids: CASSFFSGGTDTQYF. The CDR3 region has the DNA TGTGCCAGCAGTTTTTTCTCGGGGGGGACAGATACGCAGTATTTT.

In this sample, this clonotype turned up many times. The J gene is TRBJ2-1, the V gene TRBV5-1; 7 nucleotides align to TRBD2. The germline gives CDR1 SGHRS, CDR2 YFSETQ. V was clipped by 2 bases and J by 4 bases; unmatched bases: 9. The CDR3 has 16 residues. The CDR3 is CASSFNEASGYNEQFF. The DNA for the CDR3 is TGCGCCAGCAGCTTTAACGAGGCTAGCGGATACAATGAGCAGTTCTTC. The full variable domain, with the rest looked up from reference TRBV5-1 and TRBJ2-1, is KAGVTQTPRYLIKTRGQQVTLSCSPISGHRSVSWYQQTPGQGLQFLFEYFSETQRNKGNFPGRFSGRQFSNSRSEMNVSTLELGDSALYLCASSFNEASGYNEQFFGPGTRLTVL.

V usage is TRBV5-1 and J usage is TRBJ2-2, with D possibly being TRBD2 (6 bases). CDR1 and CDR2 from the germline V gene are SGHRS and YFSETQ. The CDR3 is 16 residues long. The V end lost 5 bases, the J end lost 3 bases, and 17 bases lay between the germline ends. The CDR3 DNA is TGCGCCAGCAGTCCGACTAGTCTCTCACACACCGGGGAGCTGTTTTTT. Translating gives CASSPTSLSHTGELFF.

This clonotype has a handful of counts. V and J are TRBV7-8 and TRBJ2-1, with D possibly TRBD2 on 5 matching bases. The germline V and J ends were trimmed by 7 bases and 4 bases, with 17 bases remaining between them. The CDR3 consists of 15 residues. Germline CDR1 is SGHVS and CDR2 is FQNEAQ. The chain's CDR3 is CASTQAASKYNEQFF. The DNA for the CDR3 is TGTGCCAGCACCCAGGCGGCTAGCAAATACAATGAGCAGTTCTTC.

V usage is TRBV18 and J usage is TRBJ2-6; TRBD2 might be the D (6 bases). The V end was cut by 0 bases, the J end by 2 bases, with 11 bases between. The CDR3 has 17 amino acids. The germline gives CDR1 KGHSH, CDR2 LQKENI. CDR3 residues: CASSPPMGGAGANVLTF. The CDR3 region has the DNA TGTGCCAGCTCACCACCGATGGGGGGTGCTGGGGCCAACGTCCTGACTTTC.

This clonotype occurred a few times. The rearrangement joins TRBV7-9 to TRBJ1-1, with unresolved D. The V end was cut by 0 bases, the J end by 6 bases, with 11 bases between. CDR3 length: 14 residues. Germline CDR1 is SEHNR and CDR2 is FQNEAQ (reference sequence). CDR3: CASSLASSYAEAFF. CDR3 in DNA: TGTGCCAGCAGCTTAGCTTCCAGCTACGCTGAAGCTTTCTTT.

In this sample, this clonotype turned up many times. The gene calls are TRBV7-9 and TRBJ1-1, with D possibly matching TRBD1 (5 bases). CDR1 and CDR2 (germline): SEHNR, FQNEAQ (reference sequence). V was pared by 5 bases and J by 3 bases, with 19 bases between. The CDR3 is 16 residues long. The CDR3 bases are TGTGCCAGCAGCGTCCATAATCGGGGGTATGACACTGAAGCTTTCTTT. Its translation: CASSVHNRGYDTEAFF.

The V and J genes are TRBV6-5 and TRBJ2-1; no clear D gene. V gave up 0 bases and J gave up 7 bases, with 25 bases separating them. This CDR3 comprises 19 residues. Per the germline V gene, CDR1 is MNHEY and CDR2 is SVGAGI. The CDR3 DNA sequence: TGTGCCAGCAGTTACTCGAATGGCCAAGGTGCCGGTAGACTTAATGAGCAGTTCTTC. Its translation is CASSYSNGQGAGRLNEQFF.